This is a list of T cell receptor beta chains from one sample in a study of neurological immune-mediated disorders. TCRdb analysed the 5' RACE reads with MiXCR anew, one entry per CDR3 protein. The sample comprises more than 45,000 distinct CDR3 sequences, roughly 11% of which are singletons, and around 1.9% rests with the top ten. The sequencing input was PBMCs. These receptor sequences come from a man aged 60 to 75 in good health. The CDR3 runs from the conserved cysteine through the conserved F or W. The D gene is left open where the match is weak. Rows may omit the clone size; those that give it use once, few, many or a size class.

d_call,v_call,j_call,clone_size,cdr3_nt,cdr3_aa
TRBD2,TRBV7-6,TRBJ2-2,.,TGTGCCAGCAGCTTTCAAGCGGGGGGATTTACCTCGGGGGAGCTGTTTTTT,CASSFQAGGFTSGELFF
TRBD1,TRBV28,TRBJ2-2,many,TGTGCCAGCAGTTTACCGGGACAGGGGGCCGGGGAGCTGTTTTTT,CASSLPGQGAGELFF
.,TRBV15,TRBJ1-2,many,TGTGCCACCAGCAGCGCCACCCAGAGGGAGGGTGGCTACACCTTC,CATSSATQREGGYTF
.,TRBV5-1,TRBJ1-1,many,TGCGCCAGCAGCTTGGACAGGATGAACACTGAAGCTTTCTTT,CASSLDRMNTEAFF
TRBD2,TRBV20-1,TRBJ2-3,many,TGCAGTGCTAGTCAGGCGGGGGAGGGCACAGATACGCAGTATTTT,CSASQAGEGTDTQYF
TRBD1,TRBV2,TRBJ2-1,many,TGTGCCAGCCTTTCTTTGGGGGGACAGGGGACCTACAGGGAGCAGTTCTTC,CASLSLGGQGTYREQFF
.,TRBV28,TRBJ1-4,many,TGTGCCAGCAGAAGTGGACAGGAAAAACTGTTTTTT,CASRSGQEKLFF
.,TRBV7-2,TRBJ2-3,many,TGTGCCAGCAGCCCCCACTCAGATACGCAGTATTTT,CASSPHSDTQYF
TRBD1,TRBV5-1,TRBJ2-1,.,TGCGCCAGCAGAAATACTGTGACAGGGGATGAGCAGTTCTTC,CASRNTVTGDEQFF
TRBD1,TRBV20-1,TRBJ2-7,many,TGCAGTGCTAGAGATCCAGGGGGGACAGGGACCTCCTACGAGCAGTACTTC,CSARDPGGTGTSYEQYF
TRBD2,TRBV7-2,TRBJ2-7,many,TGTGCCAGCAGCTCCTCCCTAGCGGGGGGGTCTGGCGAGCAGTACTTC,CASSSSLAGGSGEQYF
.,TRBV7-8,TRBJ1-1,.,TGTGCCAGCAGCCCCAGAGCCCGCGAAAGGAACACTGAAGCTCTCTTT,CASSPRARERNTEALF
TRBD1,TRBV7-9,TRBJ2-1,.,TGTGCCAGCAGCTCGACAGGGGCTACCTACAATGAGCAGTTCTTC,CASSSTGATYNEQFF
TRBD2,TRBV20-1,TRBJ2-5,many,TGCAGTGCTAGACTGACTAGCGGGGGCGGGGCCCAGTACTTC,CSARLTSGGGAQYF
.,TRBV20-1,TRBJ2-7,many,TGCAGTGCGGACTTTAGTGGGGATTACTACGAGCAGTACTTC,CSADFSGDYYEQYF
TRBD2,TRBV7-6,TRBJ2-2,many,TGTGCCAGCAGCTGGGGGTCTAGCGGGAACACCGGGGAGCTGTTTTTT,CASSWGSSGNTGELFF
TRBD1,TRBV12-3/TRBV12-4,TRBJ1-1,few,TGTGCCAGCAGGGAGACAGGGGTTCGGTTTGAAGCTTTCTTT,CASRETGVRFEAFF
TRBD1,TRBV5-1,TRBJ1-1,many,TGCGCCAGCAGCTTGACAGGGGCCACTGAAGCTTTCTTT,CASSLTGATEAFF
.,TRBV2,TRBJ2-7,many,TGTGCCAGCAGAGACAGATCCGAGCAGTACTTC,CASRDRSEQYF
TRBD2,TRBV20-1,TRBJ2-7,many,TGCAGTGCTAGAGATATGGGACTAGCCTACGAGCAGTACTTC,CSARDMGLAYEQYF
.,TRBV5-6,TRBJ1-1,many,TGTGCCAGCAGCCTCGCCCTTTCGAACACTGAAGCTTTCTTT,CASSLALSNTEAFF
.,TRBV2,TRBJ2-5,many,TGTGCCAGCAGTGAAGTTTCCCGGGAGACCCAGTACTTC,CASSEVSRETQYF
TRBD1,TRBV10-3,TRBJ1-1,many,TGTGCCATCAACACAGGGGGGATGAACACTGAAGCTTTCTTT,CAINTGGMNTEAFF
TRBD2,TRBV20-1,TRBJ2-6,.,TGCAGTGCTAGAGGCGGGGGGGATCTATCTGGGGCCAACGTCCTGACTTTC,CSARGGGDLSGANVLTF